This is a list of T cell receptor beta chains from one sample in a study of post-analysis software for immune sequencing data. TCRdb redid the calling of the PCR reads with MiXCR, one entry per CDR3 protein. The table lists 450,000 to 650,000 distinct CDR3 sequences, roughly 45% of them singletons. Sequenced material: blood. The origin of the receptors is a girl aged 10-17 years with multiple sclerosis. Both conserved end residues are part of each CDR3. A D gene is named only where the DNA matches it firmly. Clone size is stated in some rows and not others, as once, few, many or a class when expanded.

-,few,TRBJ1-2,TRBV12-3/TRBV12-4,CASSYSDGYTF,TGTGCCAGCAGTTACAGCGATGGCTACACCTTC
-,-,TRBJ2-1,TRBV6-4,CASSDGENEQFF,TGTGCCAGCAGTGACGGAGAGAATGAGCAGTTCTTC
-,-,TRBJ2-1,TRBV7-3,CASSTGVYNEQFF,TGTGCCAGCAGCACGGGGGTCTACAATGAGCAGTTCTTC
-,-,TRBJ1-2,TRBV5-1,CASSLSSELVYGYTF,TGCGCCAGCAGCTTGAGTTCGGAGTTGGTCTATGGCTACACCTTC
TRBD2,-,TRBJ2-5,TRBV12-3/TRBV12-4,CASSTWDAGTSHKETQYF,TGTGCCAGCAGTACATGGGACGCCGGGACTAGTCACAAAGAGACCCAGTACTTC
TRBD1,-,TRBJ1-2,TRBV20-1,CSARDRDRGMEGYTF,TGCAGTGCTAGAGACCGGGACAGGGGAATGGAGGGCTACACCTTC
-,-,TRBJ2-7,TRBV20-1,CSAHRDMAYEQYF,TGCAGTGCTCACCGGGACATGGCCTACGAGCAGTACTTC
TRBD1,-,TRBJ1-5,TRBV5-1,CAGSWGTGRNNQPQHF,TGCGCCGGCAGCTGGGGGACAGGGAGGAACAATCAGCCCCAGCATTTT
TRBD2,-,TRBJ2-1,TRBV5-6,CASSLLAVSSYNEQFF,TGTGCCAGCAGCTTGCTAGCGGTGAGCTCCTACAATGAGCAGTTCTTC
-,-,TRBJ2-7,TRBV5-1,CASSSIRGEQYF,TGCGCCAGCAGTTCCATCAGGGGCGAGCAGTACTTC
TRBD2,-,TRBJ2-1,TRBV6-1,CASRTGVTGASGRDEQFF,TGTGCCAGCAGAACCGGGGTGACTGGGGCTAGCGGGAGAGATGAGCAGTTCTTC
TRBD1,-,TRBJ1-2,TRBV29-1,CSSRGGQGASYGYTF,TGCAGCTCTAGGGGGGGACAGGGTGCATCCTATGGCTACACCTTC
-,-,TRBJ2-4,TRBV7-8,CASSLKVGQGDIQYF,TGTGCCAGCAGCTTAAAGGTTGGCCAGGGAGACATTCAGTACTTC
-,-,TRBJ1-6,TRBV12-3/TRBV12-4,CASSSDSYNSPLHF,TGTGCCAGCAGTTCGGACAGTTATAATTCACCCCTCCACTTT
-,-,TRBJ2-5,TRBV7-3,CASSPYPQGPGETQYF,TGTGCCAGCAGCCCTTACCCCCAGGGCCCAGGGGAGACCCAGTACTTC
TRBD2,-,TRBJ2-1,TRBV27,CASSFTSAGEQFF,TGTGCCAGCAGCTTTACTAGCGCCGGTGAGCAGTTCTTC
TRBD2,-,TRBJ2-1,TRBV12-5,CASGSLAGSSYNEQFF,TGTGCTAGTGGTTCCCTAGCGGGCAGCTCCTACAATGAGCAGTTCTTC
TRBD2,-,TRBJ2-1,TRBV7-7,CASSPGLDDEQFF,TGTGCTAGCAGTCCTGGACTAGACGATGAGCAGTTCTTC
TRBD1,-,TRBJ1-6,TRBV12-3/TRBV12-4,CASSQQGSTYNSPLHF,TGTGCCAGCAGCCAACAGGGGAGTACCTATAATTCACCCCTCCACTTT
TRBD2,-,TRBJ2-1,TRBV5-6,CASSFGLAGNEQFF,TGTGCCAGCAGCTTCGGACTAGCGGGAAATGAGCAGTTCTTC
-,-,TRBJ1-2,TRBV29-1,CSVDGGNGYTF,TGCAGCGTTGATGGAGGTAATGGCTACACCTTC
-,few,TRBJ2-5,TRBV9,CASSVGVRLETQYF,TGTGCCAGCAGCGTAGGGGTTCGGTTGGAGACCCAGTACTTC
TRBD1,once,TRBJ1-6,TRBV6-6,CASSSLAGGGSPLHF,TGTGCCAGCAGTTCGTTAGCAGGGGGAGGGTCACCCCTCCACTTT
-,few,TRBJ2-3,TRBV5-1,CASRGGANTQYF,TGCGCCAGCAGAGGGGGAGCTAATACGCAGTATTTT
-,-,TRBJ2-7,TRBV28,CASSPSGAAEQYF,TGTGCCAGCAGTCCATCGGGCGCAGCCGAGCAGTACTTC
-,-,TRBJ1-2,TRBV6-6,CASSLPKNYGYTF,TGTGCCAGCAGTCTACCTAAGAACTATGGCTACACCTTC
-,-,TRBJ1-2,TRBV19,CASSPDVFYGYTF,TGTGCCAGTAGCCCAGACGTGTTTTATGGCTACACCTTC
-,-,TRBJ2-7,TRBV29-1,CIAGGGPMREQYF,TGCATCGCCGGAGGGGGCCCGATGCGGGAGCAGTACTTC
-,-,TRBJ1-2,TRBV10-3,CAISESERSRAAGSYTF,TGTGCCATCAGTGAGTCCGAGAGGAGTAGGGCGGCGGGGAGCTACACCTTC
TRBD1,few,TRBJ2-3,TRBV24-1,CATSDAGQDSDTQYF,TGTGCCACCAGTGATGCGGGACAGGACTCCGATACGCAGTATTTT
-,-,TRBJ1-5,TRBV20-1,CSAPRGGGNFRGNQPQHF,TGCAGTGCCCCCCGGGGCGGGGGTAACTTTCGAGGCAATCAGCCCCAGCATTTT
-,few,TRBJ2-3,TRBV10-3,CAMSVAANTDTQYF,TGTGCCATGTCCGTAGCGGCGAACACAGATACGCAGTATTTT
-,few,TRBJ2-3,TRBV7-2,CASSEPGDTDTQYF,TGTGCCAGCAGCGAGCCGGGAGACACAGATACGCAGTATTTT
-,-,TRBJ2-7,TRBV6-4,CASSESKQYF,TGTGCCAGCAGTGAGAGTAAGCAGTACTTC
-,few,TRBJ2-7,TRBV10-3,CAISLTPAYEQYF,TGTGCCATCAGCCTGACACCAGCCTACGAGCAGTACTTC
-,many,TRBJ2-3,TRBV5-1,CASSPRTDTDTQYF,TGCGCCAGCAGCCCGCGGACAGACACAGATACGCAGTATTTT
-,-,TRBJ2-1,TRBV15,CATSRVGGEEQFF,TGTGCCACCAGCAGAGTCGGGGGTGAAGAGCAGTTCTTC
TRBD1,few,TRBJ2-7,TRBV5-4,CASSARDRSYEQYF,TGTGCCAGCAGCGCCCGGGACAGGTCCTACGAGCAGTACTTC
-,few,TRBJ2-7,TRBV11-3,CASSPSGLRALYEQYF,TGTGCCAGCAGCCCCTCGGGTCTCAGGGCCCTTTACGAGCAGTACTTC
TRBD1,-,TRBJ1-4,TRBV29-1,CSVQGAREKLFF,TGCAGCGTACAGGGGGCAAGAGAAAAACTGTTTTTT
-,few,TRBJ2-3,TRBV4-1,CASSQAITDTQYF,TGCGCCAGCAGCCAAGCGATAACAGATACGCAGTATTTT
TRBD1,few,TRBJ1-4,TRBV27,CASSLLGTEEKLFF,TGTGCCAGCAGTTTATTAGGGACAGAGGAAAAACTGTTTTTT
-,few,TRBJ2-5,TRBV29-1,CSVNRAQGYQETQYF,TGCAGCGTCAACAGGGCTCAGGGGTACCAAGAGACCCAGTACTTC
-,few,TRBJ2-7,TRBV20-1,CSARVGQPYEQYF,TGCAGTGCTAGAGTCGGTCAGCCCTACGAGCAGTACTTC
-,-,TRBJ1-1,TRBV6-2/TRBV6-3,CASSTQRVGTEAFF,TGTGCCAGCAGTACCCAAAGGGTGGGCACTGAAGCTTTCTTT
TRBD1,-,TRBJ2-2,TRBV5-1,CASSSGTDSNTGELFF,TGCGCCAGCAGCTCCGGGACAGACTCAAACACCGGGGAGCTGTTTTTT